This T cell receptor beta chain was captured in a study of T cell repertoires in cytomegalovirus infection. Study-wide findings and caveats: Ex vivo, HLA-C-restricted CMV-specific TCR beta clonotypes prevailed over the rest of the response.

As concerns this clonotype: Its matching antigen is unknown.

Germline CDR1 reads SNHLY; CDR2 reads FYNNEI. This CDR3 is built from 14 residues. Trimming pared 6 bases from V and 3 bases from J, leaving 12 bases between. Using its own MiXCR run on the reads, TCRdb lists one record per CDR3 protein. The sample lists approximately 300,000 distinct CDR3 sequences, just under 30% seen once, with 15% to 25% in the top ten. The genes are TRBV2 and TRBJ1-5, with a possible D match to TRBD1 (6 bases). The sequence was collected from a human donor in good health (CMV status not recorded). Some clones in this sample may be carry-over from other donors' samples. The source material was cultured PBMCs, sampled from culture after CMV antigen stimulation. CDR3 in amino acids: CASRRDNVNQPQHF. The CDR3 DNA sequence: TGTGCCAGCAGGCGGGACAATGTCAATCAGCCCCAGCATTTT. The full variable domain, its missing parts supplied by reference TRBV2 and TRBJ1-5, is EPEVTQTPSHQVTQMGQEVILRCVPISNHLYFYWYRQILGQKVEFLVSFYNNEISEKSEIFDDQFSVERPDGSNFTLKIRSTKLEDSAMYFCASRRDNVNQPQHFGDGTRLSIL.